The 25 T cell receptor beta chains in this list originate from one sample, sequenced in a study of T cell clonality in common variable immunodeficiency. Here immunoSEQ multiplex PCR was the method, and the copy in TCRdb shows in-frame clones only, minus some. Singletons are absent from the sample, which has 50,000 or so clones. The sample taken for sequencing was peripheral blood mononuclear cells. The receptors here all came from a person between 18 and 70 years old in good health.

This clone was recorded many times. The read falls 3 residues short of the CDR3 end, and the missing part is taken from the germline J gene. The chain employs TRBV5-1 and TRBJ2-5, with TRBD1 matching 10 bases. The CDR3 extends over 15 amino acids. The germline gives CDR1 SGHRS, CDR2 YFSETQ. Losses at the gene ends were 4 bases for V and 1 base for J; bases not matched to a gene: 4. The CDR3 reads CASSRGQGRQETQYF. The CDR3 DNA, read in part, is TGCGCCAGCAGCCGGGGACAGGGGCGCCAAGAGACC.

There are many counts of this clone. From the germline J gene comes the end of the CDR3, since the read stops 3 residues before it. J is TRBJ2-5 and V is TRBV19; D remains ambiguous. V lost 3 bases and J 3 bases, leaving 2 bases between the germline ends. The CDR3 is made up of 11 amino acids. Germline V gene sequence: CDR1 LNHDA, CDR2 SQIVND (reference sequence). CDR3 bases read: TGTGCCAGTAGTATTAAAGAGACC. It codes for CASSIKET. The complete CDR3 protein is CASSIKETQYF.

This clone was counted ten times or more. The sequenced fragment ends 3 residues before the CDR3 boundary, so the rest is inferred from the germline J gene. The V call is TRBV7-3, the J call TRBJ1-2; D gene uncertain. CDR1 and CDR2 (germline): SGHTA, FQGTGA. The CDR3 is 13 amino acids. This chain's CDR3 is CASSLGRLEGYTF. The sequenced part of the CDR3 DNA is TGTGCCAGCAGCTTAGGCAGGCTGGAAGGC.

This clone showed up many times. The read gets to within 3 residues of the CDR3 end, and the germline J gene fills in the rest. The chain uses TRBV6-2 or TRBV6-3 and TRBJ1-1; possibly TRBD1 for D (6 bases). Trimming left V 11 bases short and J 2 bases short, with 15 bases between. CDR3 length equals 13 residues. CDR1 is MNHEY and CDR2 is SVGEGT in the germline V gene. CDR3 DNA (partial): TGTGCCTCGAGGACAGCTACTAACACTGAA. This sequence encodes CASRTATNTE. The CDR3 as a whole reads CASRTATNTEAFF.

This clone occurred many times. The CDR3 end falls 3 residues outside the read, so it is completed with the germline J gene. J is TRBJ2-1 and V is TRBV6-2 or TRBV6-3, with TRBD2 matching 15 bases. Trimming took 6 bases from V and 8 from J; bases not matched to a gene: 5. Germline V lookup: CDR1 MNHEY, CDR2 SVGEGT. There are 15 residues in the CDR3. The covered CDR3 bases are TGTGCCAGCAGACCGGGACTAGCGGGGGGCGATGAG. Translating gives CASRPGLAGGDE. The whole CDR3 protein is CASRPGLAGGDEQFF.

This clone has at least ten counts. The DNA ends 3 residues before the CDR3 does, and the rest of the CDR3 is filled in from the germline J gene. The chain couples TRBV20-1 to TRBJ1-4, with D possibly TRBD1 on 5 matching bases. Germline CDR1 DFQATT, CDR2 SNEGSKA (reference sequence). V gave up 3 bases and J gave up 4 bases, with 15 bases separating them. The CDR3 has 15 amino acids. CDR3 residues: CSARTDGRVNEKLFF. The sequenced CDR3 bases are TGCAGTGCTAGGACCGACGGCAGGGTTAATGAAAAA.

There are many counts of this clone. Read coverage stops 3 residues before the CDR3 terminus; the germline J gene supplies the remainder. This chain uses TRBV29-1 with TRBJ1-1, with D maybe TRBD1 (6 bases). The CDR3 runs to 13 residues. The V end lost 2 bases, the J end lost 1 base, and 8 bases lay between the germline ends. Germline CDR1 reads SQVTM; CDR2 reads ANQGSEA. The CDR3 is CSVELGGNTEAFF. CDR3 bases read: TGCAGCGTTGAACTAGGGGGGAACACTGAA.

Only a few counts were recorded for this clone. The read comes to an end 3 residues before the CDR3 does, leaving the germline J gene to fill in the end. The J gene is TRBJ1-5, the V gene TRBV19, with D perhaps matching TRBD1 (5 bases). Trimming shortened V by 1 base and J by 0 bases, and 10 bases separated the two germline ends. The CDR3 sequence is 16 residues long. Germline V CDR1 and CDR2: LNHDA, SQIVND (reference sequence). CDR3 DNA, as far as it was read: TGTGCCAGTAGTATAGTACAGGTATATAGCAATCAGCCC. Encoded protein: CASSIVQVYSNQP. The full CDR3 sequence reads CASSIVQVYSNQPQHF.

In this sample, this clone turned up many times. The CDR3 end falls 3 residues outside the read, so it is completed with the germline J gene. The genes are TRBV6-2 or TRBV6-3 and TRBJ2-1; TRBD2 is a possible D gene (5 bases). With 2 bases removed from V and 1 base from J, the gap between germline ends came to 12 bases. Germline V CDR1 and CDR2: MNHEY, SVGEGT. This CDR3 contains 16 residues. CDR3 sequence reads: CASSYRTLQSYNEQFF. CDR3 DNA, as far as it was read: TGTGCCAGCAGTTACCGGACTCTGCAGTCCTACAATGAG.

There are many counts of this clone. The read finishes 3 residues shy of the CDR3 end, and the germline J gene is used to complete it. The rearrangement uses TRBV20-1 and TRBJ2-1, with TRBD2 identical over 10 bases. This CDR3 spans 16 amino acids. V trimming: 3 bases; J trimming: 3 bases; junction bases outside the gene matches: 8. CDR1 and CDR2 from the germline V gene are DFQATT and SNEGSKA (reference sequence). The CDR3 spells CSASSPSGGLYNEQFF. CDR3 DNA, as far as it was read: TGCAGTGCTAGTAGTCCTAGCGGGGGTCTCTACAATGAG.

This clone appeared many times. The read halts 3 residues ahead of the CDR3 end, with the missing end drawn from the germline J gene. The V and J genes are TRBV18 and TRBJ2-1; 12 bases map to TRBD2. Unmatched junction bases numbered 6, after V lost 1 base and J lost 8 bases. Germline V gene data show CDR1 as KGHSH and CDR2 as LQKENI. CDR3 length: 16 residues. The CDR3 loop reads CASSPRRLAGAHEQFF. The DNA read from the CDR3 is TGTGCCAGCTCACCACGAAGACTAGCGGGAGCACATGAG.

Ten or more counts support this clone. Read data end 3 residues before the CDR3 end; the end is taken from the germline J gene. This chain links TRBV20-1 with TRBJ1-1; D gene unclear. CDR1 and CDR2 (germline): DFQATT, SNEGSKA (reference sequence). This CDR3 contains 14 residues. The V end was cut by 1 base, the J end by 0 bases, with 9 bases between. This CDR3 reads CSARGAVVNTEAFF. The CDR3 bases that were read are TGCAGTGCTAGAGGAGCTGTAGTGAACACTGAA.

Only a few counts were recorded for this clone. Read data end 3 residues before the CDR3 end; the end is taken from the germline J gene. The V call is TRBV19, the J call TRBJ1-2; 9 nucleotides agree with TRBD1. The CDR3 contains 16 residues. CDR1 and CDR2 from the germline V gene are LNHDA and SQIVND (reference sequence). CDR3 protein: CASSDPNRGRIQGYTF. The covered CDR3 bases are TGTGCCAGTAGTGACCCTAACAGGGGGCGAATCCAAGGC.

This clone occurred many times. Read coverage stops 3 residues before the CDR3 terminus; the germline J gene supplies the remainder. V usage is TRBV18 and J usage is TRBJ2-5; D is possibly TRBD1 (7 bases). This CDR3 region has 15 residues. Looked up from germline, CDR1 is KGHSH and CDR2 is LQKENI. V was pared by 3 bases and J by 5 bases, with 16 bases between. CDR3 bases read: TGTGCCAGCTCACCGCGCGACAGGGCGGGGGAGACC. It specifies CASSPRDRAGET. The entire CDR3 sequence reads CASSPRDRAGETQYF.

This clone appeared many times. With the read ending 3 residues before the CDR3 end, the germline J gene is used to fill in that end. The chain links TRBV20-1 to TRBJ1-2, with 7 bases identical to TRBD1. The CDR3 covers 13 residues. Germline V gene lookup returns CDR1 DFQATT and CDR2 SNEGSKA (reference sequence). J lost 5 bases, V lost 3 bases, and 6 bases had no gene match. CDR3 loop: CSARTGTVYGYTF. The CDR3 bases that were read are TGCAGTGCTAGGACAGGGACGGTATATGGC.

The table lists this clone with many counts. This chain's CDR3 is CASSDYPGTNEKLFF. The DNA read from the CDR3 is TGTGCCAGCAGCGACTATCCCGGAACTAATGAAAAA. The chain uses TRBV6-2 or TRBV6-3 and TRBJ1-4, with unresolved D. The read stops 3 residues short of the end of the CDR3; the missing end is completed from the germline J gene. Trimming left V 6 bases short and J 1 base short, with 12 bases between. The CDR3 runs 15 residues. Germline V gives CDR1 MNHEY, CDR2 SVGEGT.

This clone occurred a few times. A junction boundary mismatches the germline segment, possibly from a read error. Read coverage stops 3 residues before the CDR3 terminus; the germline J gene supplies the remainder. The V and J genes are TRBV7-7 and TRBJ2-1, with 8 bases matching TRBD2. The CDR3 covers 15 residues. Per the germline V gene, CDR1 is SSHAT and CDR2 is FNYEAQ (reference sequence). Incomplete CDR3 DNA: TGTGCTAGCAGCTTAGCGGGGCCGGGGGACAATGAG. This sequence encodes CASSLAGPGDNE. The full-length CDR3 reads as CASSLAGPGDNEQFF.

This clone was seen many times. Coverage ceases 3 residues before the CDR3 finishes, and the germline J gene fills in the end. The chain employs TRBV20-1 and TRBJ2-4; TRBD2 matches at 7 bases. The V segment lost 0 bases and the J segment 7 bases; nucleotides outside the gene matches: 9. The CDR3 spans 15 residues. From germline, CDR1 is DFQATT and CDR2 SNEGSKA (reference sequence). CDR3: CSARDQRGPGNIQYF. The DNA read from the CDR3 is TGCAGTGCTAGAGATCAGCGGGGTCCGGGGAACATT.

In regard to this clone: The CDR3 end falls 3 residues outside the read, so it is completed with the germline J gene. V gene TRBV5-1 combines with J gene TRBJ1-1, with D unclear. Germline V CDR1 and CDR2: SGHRS, YFSETQ. This CDR3 spans 14 amino acids. V gave up 5 bases and J gave up 4 bases, with 15 bases separating them. The CDR3 reads CASRKDLAGTEAFF. The covered CDR3 bases are TGCGCCAGCAGAAAAGACCTAGCGGGCACTGAA.

This clone was observed at least ten times. Read sequence stops 3 residues before the CDR3 end, and the germline J gene provides the missing end. The chain links TRBV13 to TRBJ2-3, with D perhaps TRBD1 (6 bases). The CDR3 sequence is 13 residues long. Trimming pared 4 bases from V and 5 bases from J, leaving 10 bases between. The V gene's germline CDR1 is PRHDT and CDR2 FYEKMQ (reference sequence). The CDR3 bases that were read are TGTGCCAGCAGCTCCTCCAGGGGAGATACG. It encodes CASSSSRGDT. The complete CDR3 sequence is CASSSSRGDTQYF.

This clone has at least ten counts. The read gets to within 3 residues of the CDR3 end, and the germline J gene fills in the rest. The chain uses TRBV7-9 and TRBJ2-1; 7 nucleotides line up with TRBD2. V lost 5 bases and J lost 9; bases outside the gene matches: 13. Germline-derived CDR1 and CDR2 are SEHNR and FQNEAQ (reference sequence). This CDR3 is 15 amino acids long. The sequenced CDR3 bases are TGTGCCAGCAGCGTTCACGTGGCGGGAGTGGGTGAG. This sequence encodes CASSVHVAGVGE. The full CDR3 is CASSVHVAGVGEQFF.

This clone was counted at least ten times. Coverage ceases 3 residues before the CDR3 finishes, and the germline J gene fills in the end. The rearrangement uses TRBV2 and TRBJ1-2, with TRBD1 matching 9 bases. The V segment lost 4 bases and the J segment 6 bases; nucleotides outside the gene matches: 6. Germline CDR1 is SNHLY and CDR2 is FYNNEI. The CDR3 totals 14 residues. CDR3 bases read: TGTGCCAGCAGTGTTACCGGGACAGGGCATGGC. Translated, it gives CASSVTGTGHG. The whole CDR3 sequence reads CASSVTGTGHGYTF. The whole variable domain, filled in from reference TRBV2 and TRBJ1-2, reads EPEVTQTPSHQVTQMGQEVILRCVPISNHLYFYWYRQILGQKVEFLVSFYNNEISEKSEIFDDQFSVERPDGSNFTLKIRSTKLEDSAMYFCASSVTGTGHGYTFGSGTRLTVV.

About this clone itself: The junction and the germline gene differ at one end; a read error may be behind it. The CDR3 end falls 3 residues outside the read, so it is completed with the germline J gene. In the same sample, other DNA sequences code for this CDR3. The V gene is TRBV30, the J gene TRBJ1-3, with a possible D match to TRBD1 (5 bases). The CDR3 has 15 residues. CDR1 is GTSNPN and CDR2 is SVGIG in the germline V gene (reference sequence). The covered CDR3 bases are TGTGCCTGGACCCGGGGACTGAACTCTGGAAACACA. This codes for CAWTRGLNSGNT. The complete CDR3 sequence is CAWTRGLNSGNTIYF.

This clone was found many times. The read terminates 3 residues before the CDR3 end, so the remaining end is supplied by the germline J gene. The chain couples TRBV13 to TRBJ1-2, with D possibly matching TRBD1 (6 bases). Germline V CDR1 and CDR2: PRHDT, FYEKMQ (reference sequence). Trimming cost V 4 bases and J 4 bases, with 10 bases left between them. The CDR3 consists of 13 residues. CDR3 DNA, as far as it was read: TGTGCCAGCAGCTCGCAGGGGATCTATGGC. Its protein is CASSSQGIYG. The full CDR3 protein reads CASSSQGIYGYTF. The complete variable domain, with remaining parts taken from reference TRBV13 and TRBJ1-2, reads AAGVIQSPRHLIKEKRETATLKCYPIPRHDTVYWYQQGPGQDPQFLISFYEKMQSDKGSIPDRFSAQQFSDYHSELNMSSLELGDSALYFCASSSQGIYGYTFGSGTRLTVV.

This clone was seen a handful of times. The read is 3 residues too short to cover the CDR3 end, so that end is filled in from the germline J gene. The genes are TRBV19 and TRBJ1-2, with 7 nucleotides matching TRBD1. The germline gives CDR1 LNHDA, CDR2 SQIVND (reference sequence). The CDR3 runs 16 residues. The CDR3: CASSIQRDRDLSGYTF. Incomplete CDR3 DNA: TGTGCCAGTAGTATTCAACGAGACAGGGATCTGAGCGGC.